This T cell receptor beta chain appears in the sequencing data of a study of memory CD4+ T cells and cytomegalovirus serostatus (dated by TCRdb to about 2019). Regarding the research as a whole: The cohort comprised about 33 healthy Belgian adults, 9 CMV seropositive and about 24 CMV seronegative. To replicate a published TCR-based CMV serostatus classifier, the researchers sequenced the CD4+ memory TCRbeta repertoires of a Belgian cohort whose cytomegalovirus serostatus was known. Findings and caveats that apply to the study as a whole: The results were interpreted as suggesting that the CMV-associated TCR signature is mostly present in the CD4+ memory repertoire. On the Belgian cohort, the classifier built on the original framework reached a median bootstrapped AUC of about 0.95, with a 95% CI of 0.76-1.00. Of more than 150 previously reported CMV-associated TCRbeta sequences, approximately 70 appeared in the CD4+ memory repertoires, each in one to five individuals. For predicting CMV serostatus, the median bootstrapped AUC was approximately 0.96 using the original framework and about 0.9 using a US-trained random forest. Only CD4+CD45RO+ memory cells were sequenced, unlike the original study, which covered naive and memory CD4+ and CD8+ populations.

The Quick-DNA Microprep Kit was used to extract genomic DNA from the sorted cells. TCRbeta DNA was amplified with the immunoSEQ hsTCRbeta kit following the manufacturer's protocol. An Illumina MiSeq instrument was used to sequence the TCRbeta libraries. Regarding the original processing steps: Following removal of out-of-frame sequences, 2.3 million or so distinct TCRbeta sequences were retained, with an average of about 70,000 per individual. Each individual was scored by the count of over 150 previously reported CMV-associated TCRbeta sequences and the total productive distinct TCRbeta count. A beta-binomial model was reimplemented in Python, and random forests from scikit-learn, run with default parameters, were trained on data from the US cohort. Classifier performance on the Belgian cohort was reported as the median AUC with percentile confidence intervals calculated over 10,000 bootstrap iterations. What TCRdb holds here is the immuneACCESS table cut down to in-frame rearrangements. Part of the clones is not present; checked against another copy, under half of the missing clones reflect an unresolved V gene, and the others are unexplained. From that table come the V and J calls and clone size; the DNA was used to work out D and trimming. For this sample the table gives about 31,000 clones, of which under 80% were detected only once. The top ten hold less than 0.75% of the sample.

This clone was seen only a few times. Its antigen is currently not known. Nothing much larger sits one base from this clone, and base qualities are not available. Single viable CD3+CD4+CD8-CD45RO+ cells were sorted as memory CD4+ T cells on a FACSAria II. To determine CMV serostatus, a Roche Elecsys assay was used that detects serum IgG against CMV pp150, pp28, p38 and p52. After thawing, total CD4+ T cells were enriched by positive selection with CD4 magnetic microbeads. The samples came from a separate study whose specific focus was interrogating the CD4+ T cell memory repertoire. Peripheral blood mononuclear cells were isolated and cryopreserved following standard operating procedures; serum was stored at -80 °C. Staining used CD3-PerCP (BW264/56), CD4-APC (RPA-T4), CD45RO-PE (UCHT1) and CD8-Pacific Orange (3B5) antibodies, with Sytox blue excluding non-viable cells. The source of this sequence is an adult in good health and CMV-seronegative. Some clones in this sample may be carry-over from other donors' samples. The sequenced material came from memory CD4+ T cells from blood.

CDR3 protein: CASSIGQASYEQYF. The sequence in DNA is TGTGCCAGCAGCATAGGACAGGCATCCTACGAGCAGTACTTC. The rearranged segments are TRBV11-3 and TRBJ2-7; the junction holds 7 bases that match TRBD1. CDR3 length: 14 amino acids, cysteine to phenylalanine. Just CDR3 DNA is preserved here, 42 bases in frame from base 1. V lost 5 bases and J lost 1 base, and the count of bases not matched to a germline gene is 5. From a lookup of the germline V gene, CDR1 and CDR2 are SGHNT and YENEEA. Here the CDR3 is joined to the reference TRBV11-3 and TRBJ2-7 genes, and the full variable domain is: EAGVVQSPRYKIIEKKQPVAFWCNPISGHNTLYWYLQNLGQGPELLIRYENEEAVDDSQLPKDRFSAERLKGVDSTLKIQPAELGDSAVYLCASSIGQASYEQYFGPGTRLTVT.